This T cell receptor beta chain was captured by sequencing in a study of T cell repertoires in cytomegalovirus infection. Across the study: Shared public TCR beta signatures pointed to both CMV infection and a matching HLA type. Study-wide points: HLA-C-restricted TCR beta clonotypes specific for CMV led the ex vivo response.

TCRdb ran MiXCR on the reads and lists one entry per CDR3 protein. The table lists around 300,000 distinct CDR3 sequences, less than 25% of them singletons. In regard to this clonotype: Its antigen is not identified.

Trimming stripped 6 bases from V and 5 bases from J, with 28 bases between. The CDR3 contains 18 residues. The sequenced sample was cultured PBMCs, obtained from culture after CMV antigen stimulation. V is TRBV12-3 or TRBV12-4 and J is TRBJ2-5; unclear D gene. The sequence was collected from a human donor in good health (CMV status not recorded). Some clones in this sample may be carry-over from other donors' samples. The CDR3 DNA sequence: TGTGCCAGCAGCGGATTTGGGCGTCTGGGCCTCATCGGGGAGACCCAGTACTTC. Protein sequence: CASSGFGRLGLIGETQYF.